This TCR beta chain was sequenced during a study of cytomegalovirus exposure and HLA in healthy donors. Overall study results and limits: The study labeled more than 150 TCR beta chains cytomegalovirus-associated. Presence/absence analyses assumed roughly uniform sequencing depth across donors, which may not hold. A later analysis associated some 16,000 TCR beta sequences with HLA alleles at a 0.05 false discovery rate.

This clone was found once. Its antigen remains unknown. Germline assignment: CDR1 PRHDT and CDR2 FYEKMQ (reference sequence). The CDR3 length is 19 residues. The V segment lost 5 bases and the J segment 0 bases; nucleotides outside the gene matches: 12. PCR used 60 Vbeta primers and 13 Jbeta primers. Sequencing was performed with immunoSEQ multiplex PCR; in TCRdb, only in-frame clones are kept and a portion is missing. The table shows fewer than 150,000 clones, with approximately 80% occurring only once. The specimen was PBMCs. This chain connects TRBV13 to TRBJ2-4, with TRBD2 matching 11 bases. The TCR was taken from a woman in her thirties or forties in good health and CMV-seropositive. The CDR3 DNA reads TGTGCCAGCAGCCATTTGACTAGCGGGACCGGGCTAGCCAAAAACATTCAGTACTTC. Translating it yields CASSHLTSGTGLAKNIQYF.